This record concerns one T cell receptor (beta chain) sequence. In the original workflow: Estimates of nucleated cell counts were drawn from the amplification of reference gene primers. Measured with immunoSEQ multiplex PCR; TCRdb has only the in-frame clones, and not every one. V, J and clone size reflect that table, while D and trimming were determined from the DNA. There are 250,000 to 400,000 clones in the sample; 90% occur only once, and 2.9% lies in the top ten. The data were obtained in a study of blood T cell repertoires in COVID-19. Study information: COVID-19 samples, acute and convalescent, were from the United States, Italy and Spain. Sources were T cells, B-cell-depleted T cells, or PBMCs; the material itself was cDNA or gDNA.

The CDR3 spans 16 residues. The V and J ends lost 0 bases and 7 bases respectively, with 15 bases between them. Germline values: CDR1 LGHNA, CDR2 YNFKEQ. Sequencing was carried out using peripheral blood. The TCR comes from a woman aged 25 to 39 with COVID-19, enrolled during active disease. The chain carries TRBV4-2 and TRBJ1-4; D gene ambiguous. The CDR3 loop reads CASSQDNLEEGEKLFF. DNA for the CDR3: TGTGCCAGCAGCCAAGATAACCTAGAGGAGGGTGAAAAACTGTTTTTT.